A selection of T cell receptor beta chains follows, all from one sample in a study of CD8 T cells in ankylosing spondylitis. MiXCR, run by TCRdb on the 5' RACE reads, gives a single entry per CDR3 protein. The sample consists of about 840,000 distinct CDR3 sequences, 10% to 15% of them appearing once. The sample comprised blood, either unsorted or a sorted T cell fraction (not recorded which). The source is a male donor with ankylosing spondylitis. CDR3s include the opening cysteine and the closing phenylalanine or tryptophan. D genes are given only for firm matches. Part of the rows lack a size; the others show once, few, many or a class for expanded clones.

d_gene,abundance,v_gene,j_gene,CDR3nt,CDR3aa
TRBD2,NA,TRBV6-1,TRBJ2-3,TGTGCCAGCAGTAGCCCGTTCGGGCTAGCGGGAGTAGATACGCAGTATTTT,CASSSPFGLAGVDTQYF
NA,few,TRBV7-2,TRBJ2-2,TGTGCCAGCAGCTCCTTACGGGAGCTGTTTTTT,CASSSLRELFF
TRBD1,NA,TRBV20-1,TRBJ1-4,TGCAGTGCTAGAGATCCGGGACAGGCCGATGAAAAACTGTTTTTT,CSARDPGQADEKLFF
NA,few,TRBV6-1,TRBJ1-2,TGTGCCAGCAGTGGGCGCCTTAACTTCCCTAACTATGGCTACACCTTC,CASSGRLNFPNYGYTF
NA,NA,TRBV7-2,TRBJ2-7,TGTGCCAGCAGCTCCCCGATCAACGAGCAGTACTTC,CASSSPINEQYF
NA,few,TRBV5-1,TRBJ2-1,TGCGCCAGCAGCTCTGAACCGGCAGGTCACTCCTACAATGAGCAGTTCTTC,CASSSEPAGHSYNEQFF
NA,NA,TRBV28,TRBJ2-3,TGTGCCAGCAGTTTATTCCTGGCAGCCATAAGCACAGATACGCAGTATTTT,CASSLFLAAISTDTQYF
NA,many,TRBV15,TRBJ1-2,TGTGCCACCAGCACCCGACAGGCCCTTCGAAGGGGCTACACCTTC,CATSTRQALRRGYTF
NA,many,TRBV15,TRBJ1-2,TGTGCCACCAGCAGAGTTGAGACAGTCTATGGCTACACCTTC,CATSRVETVYGYTF
NA,few,TRBV3-1,TRBJ2-3,TGTGCCAGCAGCCCCGGGACTCATTTTGGCACAGATACGCAGTATTTT,CASSPGTHFGTDTQYF
TRBD2,NA,TRBV27,TRBJ2-1,TGTGCCAGCAGTTTATGGGGACTAGCGGTAGGGAATGAGCAGTTCTTC,CASSLWGLAVGNEQFF
NA,many,TRBV5-1,TRBJ1-2,TGCGCCAGCAGCTCTGGGCGGGGGAACTATGGCTACACCTTC,CASSSGRGNYGYTF
NA,few,TRBV10-3,TRBJ2-7,TGTGCCATCGGCAGTAACTCCTACGAGCAGTACTTC,CAIGSNSYEQYF
NA,NA,TRBV7-2,TRBJ1-5,TGTGCCAGCAGCTACACAGGGAGCAGCCAGCCCCAGCATTTT,CASSYTGSSQPQHF
TRBD1,few,TRBV5-1,TRBJ1-2,TGCGCCAGCAGCTTGATCCCCCCGGGACAGGGAAATGGCTACACCTTC,CASSLIPPGQGNGYTF
TRBD2,many,TRBV29-1,TRBJ2-3,TGCAGCCTACTAGCGGGAGCTTACACAGATACGCAGTATTTT,CSLLAGAYTDTQYF
TRBD1,NA,TRBV18,TRBJ1-1,TGTGCCAGCTCACTGTACACAGGGGGCACTGAAGCTTTCTTT,CASSLYTGGTEAFF
TRBD1,NA,TRBV6-5,TRBJ1-4,TGTGCCAGCAGTTACTTCCCGACAGGGAGAGATGAAAAACTGTTTTTT,CASSYFPTGRDEKLFF
TRBD1,few,TRBV5-1,TRBJ2-5,TGCGCCAGCAAGGAACAGACAGGGGGAGAGACCCAGTACTTC,CASKEQTGGETQYF
TRBD2,NA,TRBV5-1,TRBJ2-1,TGCGCCAGCAGCTCCGCTAGCGGGAGGGCCGCCAATGAGCAGTTCTTC,CASSSASGRAANEQFF
NA,NA,TRBV2,TRBJ1-1,TGTGCCAGCCTCGAAGGGGGTTGGACTGAAGCTTTCTTT,CASLEGGWTEAFF
NA,NA,TRBV19,TRBJ2-1,TGTGCCAGTAGTATGGGGCGCGGGAAGCAGTTCTTC,CASSMGRGKQFF
NA,NA,TRBV6-1,TRBJ2-2,TGTGCCGGGCCGTGCCCGGGATTGAACACCGGGGAGCTGTTTTTT,CAGPCPGLNTGELFF
NA,many,TRBV29-1,TRBJ1-2,TGCAGCGCCCTGGGAGGGTTAGACTATGGCTACACCTTC,CSALGGLDYGYTF
NA,NA,TRBV6-2/TRBV6-3,TRBJ2-7,TGTGCCAGCAGTTTCACAGGGTACCACGAGCAGTACTTC,CASSFTGYHEQYF
TRBD1,many,TRBV20-1,TRBJ1-2,TGCAGTGCTTTTGGACAGGCGATTAACTATGGCTACACCTTC,CSAFGQAINYGYTF
NA,few,TRBV20-1,TRBJ1-4,TGCAGTGCTAGGGGTTTGGGGATCTACGAAAAACTGTTTTTT,CSARGLGIYEKLFF
TRBD2,few,TRBV20-1,TRBJ2-3,TGCAGCCAGACTAGCGGGCCCTCCACAGATACGCAGTATTTT,CSQTSGPSTDTQYF
NA,NA,TRBV19,TRBJ2-5,TGTGCCAGTAGTGCGGAATTCCAAGAGACCCAGTACTTC,CASSAEFQETQYF
NA,few,TRBV4-1,TRBJ2-7,TGCGCCAGCAGCCAGCTGTGGGACCCGAGCTCCTACGAGCAGTACTTC,CASSQLWDPSSYEQYF
NA,NA,TRBV3-1,TRBJ2-4,TGTGCCAGCTCCTACCGAGCAGCCAAAAACATTCAGTACTTC,CASSYRAAKNIQYF
NA,many,TRBV5-1,TRBJ1-1,TGCGCCAGCAGCGAACAGGGTGACACTGAAGCTTTCTTT,CASSEQGDTEAFF
NA,NA,TRBV27,TRBJ1-5,TGTGCCAGCAGTTTACGGACAGCAGATCAGCCCCAGCATTTT,CASSLRTADQPQHF
TRBD1,many,TRBV18,TRBJ1-5,TGTGCCAGCTCACCCGGCCTCGGGACAGCAAATCAGCCCCAGCATTTT,CASSPGLGTANQPQHF
NA,NA,TRBV7-2,TRBJ1-5,TGTGCCAGCAGCCGTGACAGTCTCAATCAGCCCCAGCATTTT,CASSRDSLNQPQHF
NA,many,TRBV10-3,TRBJ2-3,TGTGCCATCAGTGAGACGGATACGCAGTATTTT,CAISETDTQYF
NA,NA,TRBV7-2,TRBJ2-3,TGTGCCAGCGAAAAGAAGGCAGCAGATACGCAGTATTTT,CASEKKAADTQYF
NA,NA,TRBV6-1,TRBJ2-5,TGTGCCCGCAGCCGGGACCTCCCCGGGGAGACCCAGTACTTC,CARSRDLPGETQYF
NA,few,TRBV5-1,TRBJ2-2,TGCGCCAGCAGCTTCTCCGGGACGGACACCGGGGAGCTGTTTTTT,CASSFSGTDTGELFF
NA,NA,TRBV20-1,TRBJ2-2,TGCAGTGCTGGCAACACCGGGGAGCTGTTTTTT,CSAGNTGELFF
TRBD1,few,TRBV6-2/TRBV6-3,TRBJ2-2,TGTGCCAGCCTTGCGGCAAGGACAGGGCCGAACACCGGGGAGCTGTTTTTT,CASLAARTGPNTGELFF
NA,NA,TRBV20-1,TRBJ1-1,TGCAGTGCTAGAAAAAAGACACAGTGGGACACTGAAGCTTTCTTT,CSARKKTQWDTEAFF
TRBD2,many,TRBV7-2,TRBJ2-1,TGTGCCAGCAGCTTAGCCCTAGCGGCCTACAATGAGCAGTTCTTC,CASSLALAAYNEQFF
TRBD1,NA,TRBV6-5,TRBJ1-1,TGTGCCAGCAGTTGGATCGCAGGGGGCACTGAAGCTTTCTTT,CASSWIAGGTEAFF